The rows below give T cell receptor beta chains drawn from one sample of a study of blood T cell repertoires in COVID-19. This table comes from immunoSEQ multiplex PCR, and its TCRdb copy is limited to in-frame clones, with some not included. The data contain around 230,000 clones, roughly 83% of them singletons. Sequences were obtained from peripheral blood. These receptors all stem from a man aged 35-49 years with acute or convalescent COVID-19. CDR3s include the opening cysteine and the closing phenylalanine or tryptophan. D genes are given only for firm matches. A row's size may be missing; if present it is once, few, many or a size class.

d_call	clone_size	v_call	j_call	cdr3_aa	cdr3_nt
.	.	TRBV5-1	TRBJ1-4	CASSLRTETGSEKLFF	TGCGCCAGCAGCCTACGTACAGAAACGGGGAGTGAAAAACTGTTTTTT
TRBD1	.	TRBV11-3	TRBJ2-7	CASSIQGAESEQYF	TGTGCCAGCAGCATACAGGGGGCAGAAAGCGAGCAGTACTTC
.	.	TRBV3-1/TRBV3-2	TRBJ2-2	CASSPTQGRESSGELFF	TGTGCCAGCAGCCCAACCCAGGGGCGGGAGTCTTCCGGGGAGCTGTTTTTT
.	.	TRBV6-1	TRBJ2-2	CASSEVGGSNTGELFF	TGTGCCAGCAGTGAAGTAGGAGGATCGAACACCGGGGAGCTGTTTTTT
.	once	TRBV19	TRBJ1-5	CASSEKGSGNQPQHF	TGTGCCAGTAGCGAGAAGGGTAGCGGCAATCAGCCCCAGCATTTT
.	.	TRBV24-1	TRBJ2-7	CATSLPGLTVDYEQYF	TGTGCCACCAGCCTCCCGGGACTTACAGTGGACTACGAGCAGTACTTC
TRBD2	.	TRBV3-1/TRBV3-2	TRBJ2-1	CASSPTSGYNEQFF	TGTGCCAGCAGTCCAACTAGCGGGTACAATGAGCAGTTCTTC
.	.	TRBV9	TRBJ2-3	CASSEPQGSSTDTQYF	TGTGCCAGCAGCGAACCCCAGGGGTCTAGCACAGATACGCAGTATTTT
TRBD2	.	TRBV18	TRBJ2-7	CASSPGLAGPFAYEQYF	TGTGCCAGCTCACCGGGACTAGCGGGACCCTTCGCCTACGAGCAGTACTTC
.	.	TRBV4-1	TRBJ1-3	CASSQLTLLNTIYF	TGCGCCAGCAGCCAACTAACTCTGTTAAACACCATATATTTT
.	.	TRBV3-1/TRBV3-2	TRBJ2-3	CASSQAGRRDTQYF	TGTGCCAGCAGCCAAGCGGGAAGACGCGATACGCAGTATTTT
.	.	TRBV13	TRBJ1-4	CASSRSSATNEKLFF	TGTGCCAGCAGCCGATCTAGTGCGACTAATGAAAAACTGTTTTTT
TRBD1	few	TRBV29-1	TRBJ1-1	CSVIPQGVGEAFF	TGCAGCGTTATTCCCCAGGGGGTCGGTGAAGCTTTCTTT
TRBD1	.	TRBV6-2/TRBV6-3	TRBJ2-1	CASSLYGGQGARNEQFF	TGTGCCAGCAGTCTATATGGGGGACAGGGGGCTAGGAATGAGCAGTTCTTC
TRBD2	.	TRBV7-9	TRBJ2-1	CASSSGLAPYNEQFF	TGTGCCAGCAGCTCTGGACTAGCGCCCTACAATGAGCAGTTCTTC
TRBD2	.	TRBV18	TRBJ2-7	CASSEETSGNREQYF	TGTGCCAGCTCAGAAGAGACTAGCGGGAATCGCGAGCAGTACTTC
TRBD2	.	TRBV5-8	TRBJ2-1	CASSLRLAVSSYNEQFF	TGTGCCAGCAGCTTAAGGCTAGCGGTAAGCTCCTACAATGAGCAGTTCTTC
TRBD2	.	TRBV19	TRBJ2-7	CASSPIAGGPYEQYF	TGTGCCAGTAGTCCTATAGCGGGAGGGCCCTACGAGCAGTACTTC
TRBD1	few	TRBV19	TRBJ1-2	CASNEDSGGYGYTF	TGTGCCAGTAATGAGGATTCAGGGGGCTATGGCTACACCTTC
TRBD2	.	TRBV7-9	TRBJ2-3	CASSPLSGRGADTQYF	TGTGCCAGCAGCCCCCTTAGCGGGAGGGGGGCAGATACGCAGTATTTT